A selection of T cell receptor beta chains follows, all from one sample in a study of breast tumors, draining lymph nodes, adjacent tissues. Each CDR3 protein gets one entry after TCRdb re-called the multiplex PCR reads with MiXCR. This table has 150,000 to 250,000 distinct CDR3 sequences, around 33% appearing once. Sequenced material: axillary lymph node tissue. These receptors came from a female donor with breast cancer. Some clones in this sample may be carry-over from other donors' samples. Each CDR3 is given with its conserved first and last residue. The D gene is left open where the match is weak. Rows may omit the clone size; those that give it use once, few, many or a size class.

v_call: TRBV2; j_call: TRBJ2-1; d_call: TRBD1; clone_size: many; cdr3_nt: TGTGCCAGCAGAGACAGGGGCGCCTACAATGAGCAGTTCTTC; cdr3_aa: CASRDRGAYNEQFF
v_call: TRBV11-3; j_call: TRBJ1-3; d_call: TRBD1; clone_size: many; cdr3_nt: TGTGCCAGCGGCTCAACAGGGGGGGTCGGAAACACCATATATTTT; cdr3_aa: CASGSTGGVGNTIYF
v_call: TRBV9; j_call: TRBJ2-5; d_call: TRBD2; clone_size: .; cdr3_nt: TGTGCCAGCAGCAGTCAGGGAGGGAATCAGCCCCAGTACTTC; cdr3_aa: CASSSQGGNQPQYF
v_call: TRBV30; j_call: TRBJ2-5; d_call: .; clone_size: .; cdr3_nt: TGTGCCTGGGAGGAGGCGGACCGGACCCAGTACTTC; cdr3_aa: CAWEEADRTQYF
v_call: TRBV19; j_call: TRBJ2-7; d_call: TRBD1; clone_size: many; cdr3_nt: TGTGCCAGTAGTACCCCCGACAGGGTGTACGAGCAGTACTTC; cdr3_aa: CASSTPDRVYEQYF
v_call: TRBV20-1; j_call: TRBJ1-2; d_call: TRBD1; clone_size: many; cdr3_nt: TGCAGTGCCACACAGGGGATCGACTATGGCTACACCTTC; cdr3_aa: CSATQGIDYGYTF
v_call: TRBV20-1; j_call: TRBJ1-2; d_call: .; clone_size: many; cdr3_nt: TGCAGTGCTAGGGGTCGGGACACTACTAACTATGGCTACACCTTC; cdr3_aa: CSARGRDTTNYGYTF
v_call: TRBV4-1; j_call: TRBJ1-1; d_call: .; clone_size: few; cdr3_nt: TGCGCCAGCAGCCATCCAGGGAAAAGGGGAACTGAAGCTTTCTTT; cdr3_aa: CASSHPGKRGTEAFF
v_call: TRBV19; j_call: TRBJ1-3; d_call: TRBD1; clone_size: many; cdr3_nt: TGTGCCAGTACCTCGGGGCTTGGGACAGGAGACTCTGGAAACACCATATATTTT; cdr3_aa: CASTSGLGTGDSGNTIYF
v_call: TRBV19; j_call: TRBJ2-3; d_call: TRBD2; clone_size: many; cdr3_nt: TGTGCCAGTATGGCTAGCGGATTCACAGATACGCAGTATTTT; cdr3_aa: CASMASGFTDTQYF
v_call: TRBV10-2; j_call: TRBJ2-1; d_call: .; clone_size: .; cdr3_nt: TGCGCCAGCAGCCCCCCGGCCCACAATGAGCAGTTCTTC; cdr3_aa: CASSPPAHNEQFF
v_call: TRBV29-1; j_call: TRBJ1-6; d_call: TRBD1; clone_size: .; cdr3_nt: TGCAGCTTAGTTCTGGGGGACAGGGAGCCATCCTATAATTCACCCCTCCACTTT; cdr3_aa: CSLVLGDREPSYNSPLHF
v_call: TRBV20-1; j_call: TRBJ2-2; d_call: TRBD2; clone_size: many; cdr3_nt: TGCAGTGCTAGAGGTGTGGGAGGGCCGAATTCGTTAAACACCGGGGAGCTGTTTTTT; cdr3_aa: CSARGVGGPNSLNTGELFF
v_call: TRBV2; j_call: TRBJ1-6; d_call: .; clone_size: .; cdr3_nt: TGTGCCAGCAGTGCCACAGGGAATGGCTCACCCCTCCACTTT; cdr3_aa: CASSATGNGSPLHF
v_call: TRBV6-5; j_call: TRBJ1-5; d_call: TRBD1; clone_size: many; cdr3_nt: TGTGCCAGCAGGCCCCAGGGGGGTGGGAATCAGCCCCAGCATTTT; cdr3_aa: CASRPQGGGNQPQHF
v_call: TRBV9; j_call: TRBJ2-7; d_call: .; clone_size: .; cdr3_nt: TGTGCCAGCAGCGTAGCTGGAGGGAGGGAGCAGTACTTC; cdr3_aa: CASSVAGGREQYF
v_call: TRBV29-1; j_call: TRBJ2-5; d_call: .; clone_size: .; cdr3_nt: TGCAGCGTTGAATCGACACCTTTTCTGGAGACCCAGTACTTC; cdr3_aa: CSVESTPFLETQYF
v_call: TRBV6-2/TRBV6-3; j_call: TRBJ2-3; d_call: TRBD2; clone_size: many; cdr3_nt: TGTGCCAGCAGGGATAGCGGGAGAGGACCAGATACGCAGTATTTT; cdr3_aa: CASRDSGRGPDTQYF
v_call: TRBV10-3; j_call: TRBJ2-1; d_call: TRBD2; clone_size: many; cdr3_nt: TGTGCCATCGGGTCGGGTAGCGGGAGGGTTACTGCCTACAATGAGCAGTTCTTC; cdr3_aa: CAIGSGSGRVTAYNEQFF
v_call: TRBV6-4; j_call: TRBJ1-5; d_call: TRBD1; clone_size: few; cdr3_nt: TGTGCCAGCAGTCCCGCACAGGGGGCGCGGGCGAGTCAGCCCCAGCATTTT; cdr3_aa: CASSPAQGARASQPQHF
v_call: TRBV4-3; j_call: TRBJ2-7; d_call: TRBD1; clone_size: many; cdr3_nt: TGCGCCAGCAGACCCCCGGACAGGGGAGGGTACGAGCAGTACTTC; cdr3_aa: CASRPPDRGGYEQYF
v_call: TRBV20-1; j_call: TRBJ2-4; d_call: .; clone_size: few; cdr3_nt: TGCAGTGCTAGAGATTCCCTCCGACGGGGAAACATTCAGTACTTC; cdr3_aa: CSARDSLRRGNIQYF
v_call: TRBV20-1; j_call: TRBJ2-3; d_call: TRBD2; clone_size: once; cdr3_nt: TGCAGTGCTATTCGGGACAGGACTAGCGGGAGAGAGTATTTT; cdr3_aa: CSAIRDRTSGREYF